The rows below give T cell receptor beta chains drawn from one sample of a study of memory CD4+ T cells and cytomegalovirus serostatus. The method was immunoSEQ multiplex PCR; TCRdb's version includes in-frame clones alone and lacks a portion of them. The sample lists about 50,000 clones; around 80% were seen once. The material sequenced was memory CD4+ T cells from blood. All receptors derive from an adult in good health and CMV-seronegative. The CDR3 runs from the conserved cysteine through the conserved F or W. The D gene is left open where the match is weak. Clone size, where shown, is once, few, many, or a class for clones that have expanded.

CASSLTGSLAKNIQYF,TGTGCCAGCAGCTTGACAGGGAGCTTAGCCAAAAACATTCAGTACTTC,-,TRBV5-5,TRBJ2-4,-,16
CASSLGTWQPQHF,TGTGCCAGCAGCCTAGGGACTTGGCAGCCCCAGCATTTT,few,TRBV28,TRBJ1-5,-,13
CASSQDSLAGYGYTF,TGCGCCAGCAGCCAAGATAGCCTGGCGGGCTATGGCTACACCTTC,-,TRBV4-1,TRBJ1-2,-,15
CASSYALAGGRETQYF,TGTGCCAGCAGTTACGCGCTGGCGGGGGGTCGAGAGACCCAGTACTTC,-,TRBV6-5,TRBJ2-5,TRBD2,16
CASSLGDEYNEQFF,TGCGCCAGCAGCTTGGGGGACGAGTACAATGAGCAGTTCTTC,-,TRBV5-1,TRBJ2-1,-,14
CASSFSGGNGDTQYF,TGTGCCAGCAGCTTTAGCGGGGGAAACGGGGATACGCAGTATTTT,few,TRBV11-3,TRBJ2-3,TRBD2,15
CASSLHRQPRLYNEQFF,TGTGCCAGCAGCCTCCACAGACAGCCTAGACTTTACAATGAGCAGTTCTTC,-,TRBV11-2,TRBJ2-1,-,17
CASYRGSATETQYF,TGTGCCAGCTATAGGGGGTCAGCGACAGAGACCCAGTACTTC,-,TRBV6-1,TRBJ2-5,-,14
CTSSPFHTGELFF,TGCACCAGCAGCCCTTTTCACACCGGGGAGCTGTTTTTT,-,TRBV1,TRBJ2-2,-,13
CASSLGTHSGNTIYF,TGTGCCAGCAGCTTGGGGACACACTCTGGAAACACCATATATTTT,-,TRBV5-6,TRBJ1-3,-,15
CASSADEGIQQYF,TGTGCCAGCAGTGCCGACGAGGGAATCCAGCAGTACTTC,-,TRBV2,TRBJ2-7,-,13
CATQGQLLDNSPLHF,TGCGCCACCCAGGGACAGTTACTCGATAATTCACCCCTCCACTTT,-,TRBV10-2,TRBJ1-6,TRBD1,15
CASSRGQNTMNTEAFF,TGCGCCAGCAGCCGGGGACAGAATACCATGAACACTGAAGCTTTCTTT,few,TRBV5-1,TRBJ1-1,TRBD1,16
CASSLVEATNKYF,TGTGCCAGCAGCTTAGTGGAAGCTACCAATAAGTACTTC,-,TRBV7-9,TRBJ2-5,-,13
CASSLRTGGFGSAKNIQYF,TGCGCCAGCAGCCTAAGGACAGGGGGCTTTGGTTCGGCCAAAAACATTCAGTACTTC,-,TRBV5-1,TRBJ2-4,TRBD1,19
CASSLVLGTGNTHEQFF,TGTGCCAGCAGCTTAGTATTAGGGACAGGGAATACCCATGAGCAGTTCTTC,-,TRBV11-2,TRBJ2-1,TRBD1,17
CASSLGQGSSGNTIYF,TGCGCCAGCAGCCTCGGACAGGGAAGTTCTGGAAACACCATATATTTT,-,TRBV5-1,TRBJ1-3,TRBD1,16
CASSLGQGADTQYF,TGCGCCAGCAGCTTGGGACAGGGGGCAGATACGCAGTATTTT,-,TRBV5-1,TRBJ2-3,TRBD1,14
CASSLRDGQTGELFF,TGTGCCAGCAGCCTGAGGGACGGGCAGACCGGGGAGCTGTTTTTT,-,TRBV7-8,TRBJ2-2,-,15
CASSLAIGWDKQYF,TGCGCCAGCAGCTTGGCTATTGGGTGGGATAAGCAGTACTTC,-,TRBV5-1,TRBJ2-7,-,14
CASSPRPGRPNYGYTF,TGTGCCAGTAGTCCCCGACCGGGCCGACCTAACTATGGCTACACCTTC,-,TRBV19,TRBJ1-2,-,16
CASSAYKNYGYTF,TGTGCCAGCAGTGCCTACAAGAACTATGGCTACACCTTC,-,TRBV27,TRBJ1-2,-,13
CASSLRGYGLAGGLKNEQFF,TGCGCCAGCAGCCTGAGGGGGTACGGACTAGCGGGAGGGCTTAAGAATGAGCAGTTCTTC,-,TRBV4-1,TRBJ2-1,TRBD2,20